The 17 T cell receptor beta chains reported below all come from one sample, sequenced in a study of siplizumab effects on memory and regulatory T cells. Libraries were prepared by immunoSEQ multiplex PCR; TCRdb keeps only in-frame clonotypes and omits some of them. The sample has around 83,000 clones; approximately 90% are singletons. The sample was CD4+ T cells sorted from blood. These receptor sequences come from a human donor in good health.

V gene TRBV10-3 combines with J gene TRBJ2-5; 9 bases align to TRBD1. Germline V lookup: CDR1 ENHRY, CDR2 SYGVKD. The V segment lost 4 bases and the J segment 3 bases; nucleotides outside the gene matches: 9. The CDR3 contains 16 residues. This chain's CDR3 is CAISAYDRGVEETQYF. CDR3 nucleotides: TGTGCCATCAGTGCCTACGACAGGGGGGTTGAAGAGACCCAGTACTTC.

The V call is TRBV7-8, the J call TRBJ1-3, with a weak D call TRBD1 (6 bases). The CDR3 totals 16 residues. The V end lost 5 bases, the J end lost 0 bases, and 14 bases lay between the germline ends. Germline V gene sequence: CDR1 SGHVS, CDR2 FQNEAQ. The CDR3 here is CASSPPLTGSGNTIYF. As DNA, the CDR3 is TGTGCCAGCAGCCCACCGTTGACAGGCTCTGGAAACACCATATATTTT.

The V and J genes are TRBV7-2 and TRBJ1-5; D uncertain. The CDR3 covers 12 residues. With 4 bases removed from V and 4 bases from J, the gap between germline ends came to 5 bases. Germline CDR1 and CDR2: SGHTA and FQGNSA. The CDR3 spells CASSSKNQPQHF. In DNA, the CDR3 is TGTGCCAGCAGCTCAAAAAATCAGCCCCAGCATTTT.

The CDR3 reads CASSLSGTGYEKLFF. For the CDR3, the DNA is TGCGCCAGCAGTCTATCCGGGACAGGGTATGAAAAACTGTTTTTT. The chain uses TRBV5-1 and TRBJ1-4, with 9 positions matching TRBD1. CDR1 SGHRS and CDR2 YFSETQ come from the germline V gene. Trimming at V came to 5 bases and at J to 6 bases, leaving 8 bases not matched to a gene. CDR3 length: 15 residues.

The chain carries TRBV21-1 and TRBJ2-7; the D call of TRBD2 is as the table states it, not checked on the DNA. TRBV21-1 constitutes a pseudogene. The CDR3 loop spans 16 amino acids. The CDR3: CASSNQDDRGVYEQYF. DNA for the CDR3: TGTGCCAGCAGCAATCAGGACGATCGGGGGGTTTACGAGCAGTACTTC.

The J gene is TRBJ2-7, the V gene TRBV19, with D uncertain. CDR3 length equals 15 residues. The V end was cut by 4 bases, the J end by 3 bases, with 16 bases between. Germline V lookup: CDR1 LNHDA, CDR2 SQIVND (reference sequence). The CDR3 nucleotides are TGTGCCAGTAGTAAATTTCTCTCGATGGGCTACGAGCAGTACTTC. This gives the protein CASSKFLSMGYEQYF.

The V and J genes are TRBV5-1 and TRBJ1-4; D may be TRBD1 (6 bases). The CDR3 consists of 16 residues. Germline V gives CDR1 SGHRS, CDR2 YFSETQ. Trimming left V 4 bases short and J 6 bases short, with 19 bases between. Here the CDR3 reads CASSLTNRDKYEKLFF. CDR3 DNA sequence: TGCGCCAGCAGCCTAACGAACCGGGACAAGTATGAAAAACTGTTTTTT.

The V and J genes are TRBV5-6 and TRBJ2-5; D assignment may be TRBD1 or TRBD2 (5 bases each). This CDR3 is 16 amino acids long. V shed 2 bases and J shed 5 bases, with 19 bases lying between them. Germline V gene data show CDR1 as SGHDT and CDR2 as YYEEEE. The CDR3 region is CASSFLGTAKRETQYF. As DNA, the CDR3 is TGTGCCAGCAGCTTCCTAGGGACCGCCAAGCGGGAGACCCAGTACTTC.

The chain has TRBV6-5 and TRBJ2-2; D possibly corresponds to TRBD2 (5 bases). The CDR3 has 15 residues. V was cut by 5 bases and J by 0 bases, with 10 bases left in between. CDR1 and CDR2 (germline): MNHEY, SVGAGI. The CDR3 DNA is TGTGCCAGCAGTGGCACCGGGACGAACACCGGGGAGCTGTTTTTT. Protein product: CASSGTGTNTGELFF.

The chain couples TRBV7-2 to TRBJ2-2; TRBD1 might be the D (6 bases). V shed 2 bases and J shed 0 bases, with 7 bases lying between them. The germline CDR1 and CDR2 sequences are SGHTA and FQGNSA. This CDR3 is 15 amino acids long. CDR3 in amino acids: CASSLTGSNTGELFF. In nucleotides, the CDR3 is TGTGCCAGCAGCTTAACAGGGTCGAACACCGGGGAGCTGTTTTTT.

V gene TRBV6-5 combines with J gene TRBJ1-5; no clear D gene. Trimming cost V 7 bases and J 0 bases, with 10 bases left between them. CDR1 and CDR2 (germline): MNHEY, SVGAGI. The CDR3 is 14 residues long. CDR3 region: CASKSRVSNQPQHF. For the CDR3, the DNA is TGTGCCAGCAAAAGTAGGGTTAGCAATCAGCCCCAGCATTTT.

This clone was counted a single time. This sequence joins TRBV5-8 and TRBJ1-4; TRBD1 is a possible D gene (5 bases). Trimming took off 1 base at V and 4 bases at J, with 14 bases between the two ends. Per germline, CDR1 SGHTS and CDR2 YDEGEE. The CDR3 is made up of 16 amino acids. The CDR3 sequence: CASSLWAGGFNEKLFF. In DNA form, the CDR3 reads TGTGCCAGCAGCTTGTGGGCCGGGGGTTTTAATGAAAAACTGTTTTTT.

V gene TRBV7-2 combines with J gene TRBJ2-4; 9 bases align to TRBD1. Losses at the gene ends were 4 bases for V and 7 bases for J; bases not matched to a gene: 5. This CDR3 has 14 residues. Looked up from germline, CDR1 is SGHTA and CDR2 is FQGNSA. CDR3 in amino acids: CASSSRDRVNIQYF. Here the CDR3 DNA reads TGTGCCAGCAGCTCCCGGGACAGGGTCAACATTCAGTACTTC. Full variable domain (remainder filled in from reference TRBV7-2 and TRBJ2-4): GAGVSQSPSNKVTEKGKDVELRCDPISGHTALYWYRQSLGQGLEFLIYFQGNSAPDKSGLPSDRFSAERTGGSVSTLTIQRTQQEDSAVYLCASSSRDRVNIQYFGAGTRLSVL.

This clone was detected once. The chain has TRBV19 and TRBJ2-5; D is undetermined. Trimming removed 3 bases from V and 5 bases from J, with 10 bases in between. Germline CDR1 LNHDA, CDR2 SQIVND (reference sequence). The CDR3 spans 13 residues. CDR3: CASSIGPRETQYF. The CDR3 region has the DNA TGTGCCAGTAGTATCGGTCCTCGCGAGACCCAGTACTTC.

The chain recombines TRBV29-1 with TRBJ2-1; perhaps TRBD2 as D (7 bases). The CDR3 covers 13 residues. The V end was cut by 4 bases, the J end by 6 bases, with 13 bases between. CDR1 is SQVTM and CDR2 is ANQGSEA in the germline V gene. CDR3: CSVGGGPSNEQFF. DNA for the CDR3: TGCAGCGTTGGCGGGGGCCCTAGCAATGAGCAGTTCTTC.

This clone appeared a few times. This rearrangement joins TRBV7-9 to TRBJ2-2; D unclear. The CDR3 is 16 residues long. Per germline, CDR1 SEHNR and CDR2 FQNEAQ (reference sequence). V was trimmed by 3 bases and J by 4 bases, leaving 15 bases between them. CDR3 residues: CASSFQDLIVTGELFF. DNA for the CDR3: TGTGCCAGCAGCTTTCAGGACCTCATTGTCACCGGGGAGCTGTTTTTT.

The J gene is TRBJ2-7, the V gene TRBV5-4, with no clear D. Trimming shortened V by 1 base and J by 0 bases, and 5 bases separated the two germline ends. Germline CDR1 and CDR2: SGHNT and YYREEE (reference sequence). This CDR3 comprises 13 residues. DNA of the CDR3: TGTGCCAGCAGCTTGACTACCTCCTACGAGCAGTACTTC. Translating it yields CASSLTTSYEQYF.